The 25 T cell receptor beta chains below all came from one sample that was sequenced in a study of identifying expanded T cells in peripheral blood. Sequencing used immunoSEQ multiplex PCR; TCRdb keeps in-frame clones, though not all of them. Here the sample spans about 100,000 clones, over 70% being singletons. Sequenced: blood. The receptors were sampled from a person between 18 and 75 years old in good health.

This chain joins TRBV29-1 and TRBJ2-3; unclear D gene. CDR3 length: 12 residues. The germline V gene has CDR1 SQVTM and CDR2 ANQGSEA. V lost 7 bases to trimming and J lost 3 bases, with 11 bases between them. Written as DNA, the CDR3 is TGCAGCGATGAGCGTCGAACAGATACGCAGTATTTT. This translates into CSDERRTDTQYF.

This sequence joins TRBV25-1 and TRBJ2-5; the match to TRBD1 covers 8 bases. CDR3 length: 12 amino acids. The junction had 2 bases not matched to a gene; V was cut back by 6 bases and J by 5 bases. The germline V gene has CDR1 MGHDK and CDR2 SYGVNS. DNA of the CDR3: TGTGCCAGCAGCAGGGGGCCGGAGACCCAGTACTTC. Protein sequence: CASSRGPETQYF.

This chain connects TRBV29-1 to TRBJ1-2; weak D call: TRBD1 (6 bases). Trimming took off 4 bases at V and 7 bases at J, with 16 bases between the two ends. Per germline, CDR1 SQVTM and CDR2 ANQGSEA. CDR3 length equals 13 residues. The CDR3 DNA reads TGCAGCGTTGCGGGCAGGGGCGCGGGTGGCTACACCTTC. Translation: CSVAGRGAGGYTF.

CDR3 sequence reads: CASSNWDSAYEQYF. CDR3 DNA sequence: TGTGCCAGCAGCAACTGGGACTCAGCCTACGAGCAGTACTTC. V and J are TRBV11-3 and TRBJ2-7; D may be TRBD2 (6 bases). V lost 5 bases to trimming and J lost 2 bases, with 13 bases between them. The CDR3 runs 14 residues. Looked up from germline, CDR1 is SGHNT and CDR2 is YENEEA.

The J gene is TRBJ2-1, the V gene TRBV6-1; 8 nucleotides match TRBD1. Germline V lookup: CDR1 MNHNS, CDR2 SASEGT. CDR3 length: 14 residues. V shed 6 bases, J shed 5 bases, and the junction held 6 bases outside the gene matches. In DNA form, the CDR3 reads TGTGCCAGCAGGGACAGGGACAGCAACAATGAGCAGTTCTTC. It specifies CASRDRDSNNEQFF.

The chain employs TRBV19 and TRBJ1-5, with 7 positions matching TRBD1. J gave up 5 bases and V 6 bases, and 10 bases lay outside the gene matches. This CDR3 has 15 residues. The germline V gene encodes CDR1 LNHDA and CDR2 SQIVND (reference sequence). CDR3 sequence reads: CASSPQGGADQPQHF. As DNA, the CDR3 is TGTGCCAGTAGCCCCCAGGGGGGAGCTGATCAGCCCCAGCATTTT.

The chain couples TRBV19 to TRBJ1-3; 11 bases fit TRBD1. The CDR3 contains 16 residues. With 7 bases clipped from V and 1 base from J, the junction kept 6 bases outside the gene matches. CDR1 is LNHDA and CDR2 is SQIVND in the germline V gene (reference sequence). CDR3 bases: TGTGCCAGTACGAGGACAGGGGGCAGTTCTGGAAACACCATATATTTT. This translates into CASTRTGGSSGNTIYF.

This chain links TRBV15 with TRBJ2-1; D could derive from TRBD1 or TRBD2 (5 bases each). Trimming stripped 5 bases from V and 9 bases from J, with 20 bases between. This CDR3 spans 15 amino acids. CDR1 is LNHNV and CDR2 is YYDKDF in the germline V gene (reference sequence). CDR3 sequence (DNA): TGTGCCACCAGCGCCACGGGACGGGCATGGGGTGAGCAGTTCTTC. Translated, it gives CATSATGRAWGEQFF.

The chain links TRBV6-6 to TRBJ2-1; tentatively, D is TRBD2 (5 bases). The CDR3 runs 14 residues. Germline assignment: CDR1 MNHNY and CDR2 SVGAGI (reference sequence). V shed 5 bases and J shed 3 bases, with 11 bases lying between them. CDR3 amino acids: CASSGLGGYNEQFF. Here the CDR3 DNA reads TGTGCCAGCAGTGGCCTAGGAGGCTACAATGAGCAGTTCTTC.

V and J are TRBV20-1 and TRBJ1-2, with a weak D call TRBD1 (5 bases). CDR3 size: 11 residues. Germline V gene lookup returns CDR1 DFQATT and CDR2 SNEGSKA (reference sequence). The V end lost 0 bases, the J end lost 9 bases, and 8 bases lay between the germline ends. The CDR3 is CSARDTGSYTF. The CDR3 DNA sequence: TGCAGTGCTAGAGATACAGGAAGCTACACCTTC.

The CDR3 coding sequence is TGCAGTGTATATAACTACGAGCAGTACTTC. This gives the protein CSVYNYEQYF. This sequence joins TRBV20-1 and TRBJ2-7, with unresolved D. This CDR3 has 10 amino acids. With 7 bases removed from V and 3 bases from J, the gap between germline ends came to 7 bases. Germline V gene lookup returns CDR1 DFQATT and CDR2 SNEGSKA (reference sequence).

The chain combines TRBV30 with TRBJ1-2, with a possible D match to TRBD1 (6 bases). This CDR3 comprises 15 residues. Trimming removed 3 bases at V and 4 bases at J, with 18 bases between. Germline V gene lookup returns CDR1 GTSNPN and CDR2 SVGIG (reference sequence). CDR3 coding DNA: TGTGCCTGGAGCCTCGGGGTAGGGGGGCCCTATGGCTACACCTTC. This codes for CAWSLGVGGPYGYTF.

This rearrangement joins TRBV18 to TRBJ1-5; D is uncertain. Trimming stripped 2 bases from V and 1 base from J, with 3 bases between. Germline V gene data show CDR1 as KGHSH and CDR2 as LQKENI. This CDR3 contains 13 residues. CDR3 in amino acids: CASSPVSNQPQHF. The CDR3, as DNA: TGTGCCAGCTCACCAGTGAGCAATCAGCCCCAGCATTTT. The full variable domain, rest sourced from reference TRBV18 and TRBJ1-5, is NAGVMQNPRHLVRRRGQEARLRCSPMKGHSHVYWYRQLPEEGLKFMVYLQKENIIDESGMPKERFSAEFPKEGPSILRIQQVVRGDSAAYFCASSPVSNQPQHFGDGTRLSIL.

Notes on this clone: Other DNA variants within this sample encode the same CDR3. The chain links TRBV7-9 to TRBJ1-1; TRBD1 matches 9 bases. V trimming: 5 bases; J trimming: 0 bases; junction bases outside the gene matches: 7. The CDR3 length is 16 residues. Germline CDR1 SEHNR, CDR2 FQNEAQ (reference sequence). This CDR3 reads CASSPDRGRLNTEAFF. CDR3 DNA sequence: TGTGCCAGCAGCCCGGACAGGGGAAGATTGAACACTGAAGCTTTCTTT.

J is TRBJ1-1 and V is TRBV18; TRBD1 matches at 9 bases. With V trimmed by 3 bases and J by 3 bases, 2 bases remained unmatched. The CDR3 is made up of 14 amino acids. Germline loops: CDR1 KGHSH, CDR2 LQKENI. The CDR3 bases are TGTGCCAGCTCACCCGGGACAGGGCACACTGAAGCTTTCTTT. This gives the protein CASSPGTGHTEAFF.

J is TRBJ1-1 and V is TRBV6-1; D possibly corresponds to TRBD1 (5 bases). CDR1 and CDR2 from the germline V gene are MNHNS and SASEGT. There are 15 residues in the CDR3. With 1 base removed from V and 0 bases from J, the gap between germline ends came to 9 bases. This CDR3 is CASSEETVLNTEAFF. CDR3 DNA: TGTGCCAGCAGTGAAGAGACAGTGTTGAACACTGAAGCTTTCTTT.

The chain has TRBV6-1 and TRBJ1-2; TRBD1 matches 7 bases. CDR3 length: 14 amino acids. From germline, CDR1 is MNHNS and CDR2 SASEGT. Trimming took 3 bases from V and 4 from J; bases not matched to a gene: 5. CDR3 nucleotides: TGTGCCAGCAGTGAGGGCAGGGGGAGCTATGGCTACACCTTC. This codes for CASSEGRGSYGYTF.

The chain joins TRBV5-1 to TRBJ2-1; 8 bases map to TRBD1. Germline V CDR1 and CDR2: SGHRS, YFSETQ. The J segment lost 0 bases and the V segment lost 1 base, leaving 0 bases of the junction unmatched. There are 15 residues in the CDR3. The CDR3 DNA sequence: TGCGCCAGCAGCTTGACAGGGGGCTCCTACAATGAGCAGTTCTTC. Protein product: CASSLTGGSYNEQFF. Full variable domain (rest looked up from reference TRBV5-1 and TRBJ2-1): KAGVTQTPRYLIKTRGQQVTLSCSPISGHRSVSWYQQTPGQGLQFLFEYFSETQRNKGNFPGRFSGRQFSNSRSEMNVSTLELGDSALYLCASSLTGGSYNEQFFGPGTRLTVL.

The table lists this clone with a few counts. The chain joins TRBV11-1 to TRBJ2-1, with TRBD1 matching over 8 bases. The J segment lost 9 bases and the V segment lost 1 base, leaving 8 bases of the junction unmatched. Germline V gene lookup returns CDR1 SGHAT and CDR2 FQDESV (reference sequence). This CDR3 contains 15 residues. For the CDR3, the DNA is TGTGCCAGCAGCTTAGATGGACAGGGAGTGTTTGAGCAGTTCTTC. It codes for CASSLDGQGVFEQFF.

The chain is built from TRBV10-2 and TRBJ1-2; D is unclear. Germline lookup yields CDR1 WSHSY and CDR2 SAAADI. The V and J ends lost 3 bases and 7 bases respectively, with 6 bases between them. The CDR3 consists of 11 residues. This CDR3 reads CASSDGVGYTF. CDR3 sequence (DNA): TGCGCCAGCAGTGATGGAGTTGGCTACACCTTC.

The rearrangement joins TRBV11-2 to TRBJ1-3; D remains ambiguous. The CDR3 has 17 residues. V dropped 1 base and J dropped 0 bases, with 13 bases sitting between them. Germline V lookup: CDR1 SGHAT, CDR2 FQNNGV. In DNA form, the CDR3 reads TGTGCCAGCAGCTTAGTCTATCCTCGGGACTCTGGAAACACCATATATTTT. Protein product: CASSLVYPRDSGNTIYF.

This clone was observed a handful of times. The rearrangement joins TRBV7-9 to TRBJ2-4; 7 nucleotides match TRBD2. There are 16 residues in the CDR3. Per germline, CDR1 SEHNR and CDR2 FQNEAQ (reference sequence). V was clipped by 4 bases and J by 0 bases; unmatched bases: 6. The CDR3 DNA is TGTGCCAGCAGCTGGGAGGGAGGGGTAGCCAAAAACATTCAGTACTTC. Protein sequence: CASSWEGGVAKNIQYF.

This clone was observed a few times. The rearrangement joins TRBV5-1 to TRBJ1-2; D might be TRBD1 (5 bases). Germline lookup yields CDR1 SGHRS and CDR2 YFSETQ. The CDR3 totals 15 residues. The germline V and J ends were trimmed by 1 base and 6 bases, with 16 bases remaining between them. Here the CDR3 reads CASSLITSGPDGYTF. For the CDR3, the DNA is TGCGCCAGCAGCTTGATCACTTCGGGGCCTGATGGCTACACCTTC.

This chain uses TRBV7-6 with TRBJ1-2, with D possibly matching TRBD1 (6 bases). Trimming shortened V by 0 bases and J by 7 bases, and 15 bases separated the two germline ends. Germline values: CDR1 SGHVS, CDR2 FNYEAQ. This CDR3 has 15 amino acids. CDR3 residues: CASSLAGTSPGGYTF. CDR3 nucleotide sequence: TGTGCCAGCAGCTTAGCGGGGACATCCCCCGGTGGCTACACCTTC.

There are a few counts of this clone. The chain is built from TRBV30 and TRBJ1-5; a weak D match, TRBD1 (5 bases). Per germline, CDR1 GTSNPN and CDR2 SVGIG (reference sequence). Trimming took 1 base from V and 6 from J, leaving 10 bases between them. CDR3 size: 13 residues. The DNA of the CDR3 is TGTGCCTGGAGTGCTCAGGGCATTCAGCCCCAGCATTTT. Translation: CAWSAQGIQPQHF. Full variable domain (missing parts from reference TRBV30 and TRBJ1-5): SQTIHQWPATLVQPVGSPLSLECTVEGTSNPNLYWYRQAAGRGLQLLFYSVGIGQISSEVPQNLSASRPQDRQFILSSKKLLLSDSGFYLCAWSAQGIQPQHFGDGTRLSIL.